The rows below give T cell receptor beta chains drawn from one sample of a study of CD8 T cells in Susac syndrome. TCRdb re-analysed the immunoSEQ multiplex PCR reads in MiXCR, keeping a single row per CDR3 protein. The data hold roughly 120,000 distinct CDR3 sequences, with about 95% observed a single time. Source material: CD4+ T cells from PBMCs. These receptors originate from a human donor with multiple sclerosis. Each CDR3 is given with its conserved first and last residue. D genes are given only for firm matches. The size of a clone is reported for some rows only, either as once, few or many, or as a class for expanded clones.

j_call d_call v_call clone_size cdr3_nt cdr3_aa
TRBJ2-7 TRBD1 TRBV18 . TGTGCCAGCTCACCACTCGTTGGACAGGTCATAGGGGAGCAGTACTTC CASSPLVGQVIGEQYF
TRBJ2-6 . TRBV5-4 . TGTGCCAGCAGCTTGCCGACAAACAACGTCCTGACTTTC CASSLPTNNVLTF
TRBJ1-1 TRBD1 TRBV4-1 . TGCGCCAGCAGTCCCTTGGGACAGTCGAACACTGAAGCTTTCTTT CASSPLGQSNTEAFF
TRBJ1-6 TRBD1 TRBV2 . TGTGCCAGCAGTGACCTGGGACAGGGCGGAAATTCACCCCTCCACTTT CASSDLGQGGNSPLHF
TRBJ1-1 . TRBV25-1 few TGTGCCACTCGGGGACTGAACACTGAAGCTTTCTTT CATRGLNTEAFF
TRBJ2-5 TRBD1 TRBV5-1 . TGCGCCAGCAGCTCCTCGACAGGGCGGGAAGAGACCCAGTACTTC CASSSSTGREETQYF
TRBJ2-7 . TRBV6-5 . TGTGCCAGCAGTTACTCAAGCACTGGAGGAACCTACGAGCAGTACTTC CASSYSSTGGTYEQYF
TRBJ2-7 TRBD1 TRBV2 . TGTGCCAGCGGCGGGACAGGAGAGCAGTACTTC CASGGTGEQYF
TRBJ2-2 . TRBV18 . TGTGCCAGCTCACCTTGGACCAACACCGGGGAGCTGTTTTTT CASSPWTNTGELFF
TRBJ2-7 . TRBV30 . TGTGCCTGGAGTGTAACGGGGGAGGTGCAGTACTTC CAWSVTGEVQYF
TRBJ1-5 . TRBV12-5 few TGTGCTAGCCTTCGGGAGGGTCAGCCCCAGCATTTT CASLREGQPQHF
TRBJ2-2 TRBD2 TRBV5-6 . TGTGCCAGCAGCTTTGGACTAGTGAACACCGGGGAGCTGTTTTTT CASSFGLVNTGELFF
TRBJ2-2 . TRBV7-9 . TGTGCCAGTTCCTTCCGTGGACCGCCCGGGGAGCTGTTTTTT CASSFRGPPGELFF
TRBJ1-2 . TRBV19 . TGTGCCAGTAGTACCCCAGGATTCGGCTACACCTTC CASSTPGFGYTF
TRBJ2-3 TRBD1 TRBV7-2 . TGTGCCAGCAGCCGGGACAGGACCACAGATACGCAGTATTTT CASSRDRTTDTQYF
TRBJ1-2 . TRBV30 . TGTGCCTGGAGTGTACGTTCCCAAGACTATGGCTACACCTTC CAWSVRSQDYGYTF
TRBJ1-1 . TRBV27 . TGTGCCAGCAGTCCCAGGAGGAGCCCGGGCACTGAAGCTTTCTTT CASSPRRSPGTEAFF
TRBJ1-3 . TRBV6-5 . TGTGCCAGCAGTTTAGAGGGCAGGGCGACTGGAAACACCATATATTTT CASSLEGRATGNTIYF
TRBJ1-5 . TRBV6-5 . TGTGCCAGCAGGGGTACAGGCACCAATCAGCCCCAGCATTTT CASRGTGTNQPQHF
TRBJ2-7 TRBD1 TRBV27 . TGTGCCAGCAGTTTATCTTTTAGTCCCCGGACAGGGGGCAGATCCTACGAGCAGTACTTC CASSLSFSPRTGGRSYEQYF
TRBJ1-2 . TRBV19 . TGTGCCAGTAGTGATACAGTTAACTATGGCTACACCTTC CASSDTVNYGYTF
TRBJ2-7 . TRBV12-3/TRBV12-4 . TGTGCCAGCAGTTCCCGATACAGTGGGGAGCAGTACTTC CASSSRYSGEQYF
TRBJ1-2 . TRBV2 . TGTGCCAGCAGCCCTCAGGCAGGGGCCCTTAAGTTTGGCTACACCTTC CASSPQAGALKFGYTF
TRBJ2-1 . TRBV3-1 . TGTGCCAGCAGCCAAGGAGAAGGGGTCTACAATGAGCAGTTCTTC CASSQGEGVYNEQFF
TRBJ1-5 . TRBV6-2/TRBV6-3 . TGTGCCAGCAGACCGGAGGGCCTGGGCTATAGCAATCAGCCCCAGCATTTT CASRPEGLGYSNQPQHF
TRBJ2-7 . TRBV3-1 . TGTGCCAGCAGCCTTGTGCGCGGGAATGGCGAGCAGTACTTC CASSLVRGNGEQYF
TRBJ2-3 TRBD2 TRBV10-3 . TGTGCCATCAGTGGGGGTAGCGGGAGAGCAGATACGCAGTATTTT CAISGGSGRADTQYF
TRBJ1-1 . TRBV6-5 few TGTGCCAGCTATGACTTTGAAGCTTTCTTT CASYDFEAFF
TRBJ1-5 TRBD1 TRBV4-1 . TGCGCCAGCAGCCAAGAAACAGGGGGGGGTCAGCCCCAGCATTTT CASSQETGGGQPQHF
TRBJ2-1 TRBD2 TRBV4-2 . TGTGCCAGCAGCCAAGATAGACTAGCGGGGAATGAGCAGTTCTTC CASSQDRLAGNEQFF
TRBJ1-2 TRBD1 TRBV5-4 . TGTGCCAGCAGATCGACAGGGGGGAATTCTAACTATGGCTACACCTTC CASRSTGGNSNYGYTF